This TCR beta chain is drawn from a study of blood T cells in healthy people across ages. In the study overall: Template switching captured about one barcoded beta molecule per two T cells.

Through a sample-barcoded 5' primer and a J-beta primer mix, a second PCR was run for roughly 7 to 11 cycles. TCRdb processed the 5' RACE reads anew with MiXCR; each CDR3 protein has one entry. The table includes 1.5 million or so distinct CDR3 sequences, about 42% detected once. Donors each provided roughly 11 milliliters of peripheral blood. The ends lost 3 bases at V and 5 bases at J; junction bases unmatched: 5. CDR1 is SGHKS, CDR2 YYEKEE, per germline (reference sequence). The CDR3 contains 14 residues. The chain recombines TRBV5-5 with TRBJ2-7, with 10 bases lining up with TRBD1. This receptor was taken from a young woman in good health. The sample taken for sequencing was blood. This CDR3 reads CASSYGQGENEQYF. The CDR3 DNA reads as TGTGCCAGCAGCTACGGACAGGGGGAAAACGAGCAGTACTTC.